This entry features one T cell receptor (beta chain) sequence. Its antigen is unidentified. The data stem from a study of long-term antiretroviral therapy in people with HIV. Study findings and constraints: The data indicate that diversity increased after ART but remained below transplant donor controls.

Investigators performed immunoSEQ version v3.0 at survey level. Libraries were prepared by immunoSEQ multiplex PCR; TCRdb keeps only in-frame clonotypes and omits some of them. The sample shows around 21,000 clones, 87% of them seen only once. Every single participant having HIV got treatment inside the United States. The sequences come from unsorted PBMCs, collected 2.1 years after starting antiretroviral therapy. This clonotype was obtained from a man younger than 30 with HIV.

The CDR3 sequence is CASSGSSGRQGEQYF. CDR3 DNA: TGTGCCAGCAGCGGTTCCAGCGGGAGGCAAGGCGAGCAGTACTTC. The J gene is TRBJ2-7, the V gene TRBV9; 9 bases fit TRBD2. Trimming cost V 3 bases and J 6 bases; bases outside gene matches: 10. Germline V gene sequence: CDR1 SGDLS, CDR2 YYNGEE. The CDR3 consists of 15 residues. Combining the CDR3 with reference TRBV9 and TRBJ2-7 gives the whole variable domain DSGVTQTPKHLITATGQRVTLRCSPRSGDLSVYWYQQSLDQGLQFLIQYYNGEERAKGNILERFSAQQFPDLHSELNLSSLELGDSALYFCASSGSSGRQGEQYFGPGTRLTVT.